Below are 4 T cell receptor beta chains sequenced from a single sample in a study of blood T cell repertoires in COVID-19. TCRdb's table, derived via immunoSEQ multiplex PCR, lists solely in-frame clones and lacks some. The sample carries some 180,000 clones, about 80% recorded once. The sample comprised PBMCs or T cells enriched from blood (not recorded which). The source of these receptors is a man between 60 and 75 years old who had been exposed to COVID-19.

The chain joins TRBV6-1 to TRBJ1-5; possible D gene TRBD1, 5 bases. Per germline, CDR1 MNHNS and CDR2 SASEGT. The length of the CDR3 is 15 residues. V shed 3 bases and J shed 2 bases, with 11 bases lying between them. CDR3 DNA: TGTGCCAGCAGTGACGGACGGGGGGGCAATCAGCCCCAGCATTTT. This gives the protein CASSDGRGGNQPQHF.

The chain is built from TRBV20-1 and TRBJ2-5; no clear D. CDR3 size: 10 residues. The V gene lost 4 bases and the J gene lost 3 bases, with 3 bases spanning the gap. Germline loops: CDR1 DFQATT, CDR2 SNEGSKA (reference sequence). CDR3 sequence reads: CSAIKETQYF. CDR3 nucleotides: TGCAGTGCTATTAAAGAGACCCAGTACTTC.

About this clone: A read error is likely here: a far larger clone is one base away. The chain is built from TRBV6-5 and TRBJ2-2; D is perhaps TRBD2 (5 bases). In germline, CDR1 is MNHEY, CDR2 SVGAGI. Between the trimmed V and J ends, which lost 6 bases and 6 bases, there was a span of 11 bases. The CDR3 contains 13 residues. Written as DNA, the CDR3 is TGTGCCAGCAGCGTTGGAGGCCCCGGGGAGCTGTTTTTT. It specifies CASSVGGPGELFF.

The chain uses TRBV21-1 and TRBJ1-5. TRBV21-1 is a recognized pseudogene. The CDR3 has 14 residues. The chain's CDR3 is CASSKSGRNQPQHF. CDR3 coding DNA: TGTGCCAGCAGCAAATCGGGGAGAAATCAGCCCCAGCATTTT.